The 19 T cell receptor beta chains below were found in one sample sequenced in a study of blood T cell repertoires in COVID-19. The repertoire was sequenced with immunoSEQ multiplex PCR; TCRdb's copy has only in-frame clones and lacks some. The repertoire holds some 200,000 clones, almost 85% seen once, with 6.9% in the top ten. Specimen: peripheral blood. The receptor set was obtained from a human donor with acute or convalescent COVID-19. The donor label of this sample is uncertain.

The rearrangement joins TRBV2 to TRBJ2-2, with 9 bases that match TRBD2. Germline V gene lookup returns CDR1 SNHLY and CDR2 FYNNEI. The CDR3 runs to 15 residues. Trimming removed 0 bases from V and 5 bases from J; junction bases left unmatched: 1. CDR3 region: CASSEASGRTGELFF. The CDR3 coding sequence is TGTGCCAGCAGTGAAGCTAGCGGGAGAACCGGGGAGCTGTTTTTT.

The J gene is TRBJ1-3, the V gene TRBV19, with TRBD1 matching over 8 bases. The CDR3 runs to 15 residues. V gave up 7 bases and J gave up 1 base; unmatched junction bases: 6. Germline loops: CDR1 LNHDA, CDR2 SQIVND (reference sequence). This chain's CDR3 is CASKPDRGSGNTIYF. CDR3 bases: TGTGCCAGTAAACCTGACAGGGGATCTGGAAACACCATATATTTT.

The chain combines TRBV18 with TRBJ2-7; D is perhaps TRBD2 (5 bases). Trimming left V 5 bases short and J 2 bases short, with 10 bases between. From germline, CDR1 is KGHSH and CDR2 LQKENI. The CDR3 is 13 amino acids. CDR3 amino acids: CASSSTTPYEQYF. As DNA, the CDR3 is TGTGCCAGCTCATCGACTACCCCCTACGAGCAGTACTTC.

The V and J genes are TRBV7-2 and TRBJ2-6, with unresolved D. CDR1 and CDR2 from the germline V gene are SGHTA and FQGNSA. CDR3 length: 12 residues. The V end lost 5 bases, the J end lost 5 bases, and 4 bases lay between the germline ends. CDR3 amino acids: CASSLRANVLTF. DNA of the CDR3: TGTGCCAGCAGCCTTAGGGCCAACGTCCTGACTTTC.

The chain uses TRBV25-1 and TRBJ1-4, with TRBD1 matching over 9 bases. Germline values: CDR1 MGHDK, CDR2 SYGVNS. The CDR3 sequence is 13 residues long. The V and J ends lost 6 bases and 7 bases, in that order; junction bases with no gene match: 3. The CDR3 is CASRGTGPEKLFF. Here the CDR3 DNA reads TGTGCCAGCAGAGGGACAGGGCCTGAAAAACTGTTTTTT.

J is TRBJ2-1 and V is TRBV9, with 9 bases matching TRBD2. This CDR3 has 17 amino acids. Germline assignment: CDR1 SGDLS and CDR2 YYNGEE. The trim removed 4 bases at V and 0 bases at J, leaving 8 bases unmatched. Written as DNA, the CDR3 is TGTGCCAGCAGCCCCCGACTAGCGGAAAGCTCCTACAATGAGCAGTTCTTC. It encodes CASSPRLAESSYNEQFF.

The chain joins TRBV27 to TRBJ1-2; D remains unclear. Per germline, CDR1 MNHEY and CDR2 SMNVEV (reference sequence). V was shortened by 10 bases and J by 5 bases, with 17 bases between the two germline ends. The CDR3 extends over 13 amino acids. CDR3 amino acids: CATARGFGYGYTF. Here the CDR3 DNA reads TGTGCCACCGCCCGAGGGTTCGGATATGGCTACACCTTC.

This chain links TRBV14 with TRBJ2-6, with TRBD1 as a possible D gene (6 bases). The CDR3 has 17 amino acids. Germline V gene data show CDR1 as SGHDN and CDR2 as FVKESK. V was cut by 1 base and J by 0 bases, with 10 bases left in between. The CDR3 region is CASSQGQASSGANVLTF. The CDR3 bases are TGTGCCAGCAGCCAAGGACAGGCGAGCTCTGGGGCCAACGTCCTGACTTTC.

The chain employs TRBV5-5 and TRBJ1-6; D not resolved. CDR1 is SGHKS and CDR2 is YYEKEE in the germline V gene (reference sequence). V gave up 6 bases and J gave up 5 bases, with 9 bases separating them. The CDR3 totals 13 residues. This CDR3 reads CASNTQNNSPLHF. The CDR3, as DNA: TGTGCCAGCAACACCCAGAATAATTCACCCCTCCACTTT.

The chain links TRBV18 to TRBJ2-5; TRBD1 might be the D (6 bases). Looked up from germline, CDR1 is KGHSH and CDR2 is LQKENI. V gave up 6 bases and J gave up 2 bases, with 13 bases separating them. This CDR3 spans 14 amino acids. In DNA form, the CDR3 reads TGTGCCAGCTCTCGAACAGGGATTCAAGAGACCCAGTACTTC. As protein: CASSRTGIQETQYF.

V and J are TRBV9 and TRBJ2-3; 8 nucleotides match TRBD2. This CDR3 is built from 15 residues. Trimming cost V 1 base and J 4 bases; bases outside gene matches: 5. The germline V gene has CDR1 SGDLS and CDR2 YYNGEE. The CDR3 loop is CASSVLPAGADTQYF. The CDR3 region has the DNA TGTGCCAGCAGCGTATTGCCAGCGGGGGCAGATACGCAGTATTTT.

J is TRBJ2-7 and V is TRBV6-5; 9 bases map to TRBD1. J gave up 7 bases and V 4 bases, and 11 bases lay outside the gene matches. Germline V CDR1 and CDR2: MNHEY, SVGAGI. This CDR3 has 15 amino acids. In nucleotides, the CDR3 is TGTGCCAGCAGTTCCCCCGGGACAGGGTTTTGGGAGCAGTACTTC. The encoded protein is CASSSPGTGFWEQYF.

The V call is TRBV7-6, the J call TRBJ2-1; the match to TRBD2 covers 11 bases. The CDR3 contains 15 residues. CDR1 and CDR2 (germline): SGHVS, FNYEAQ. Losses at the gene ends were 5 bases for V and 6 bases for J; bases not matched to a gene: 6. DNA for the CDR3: TGTGCCAGCAGCCCTAGCGGGAGGACCTTCAATGAGCAGTTCTTC. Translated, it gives CASSPSGRTFNEQFF.

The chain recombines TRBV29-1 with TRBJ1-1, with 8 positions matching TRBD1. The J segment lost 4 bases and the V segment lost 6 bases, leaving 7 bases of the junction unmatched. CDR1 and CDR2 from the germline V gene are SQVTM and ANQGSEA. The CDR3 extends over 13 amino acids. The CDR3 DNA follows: TGCAGCGTCGGACAGGGCCTAATCACTGAAGCTTTCTTT. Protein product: CSVGQGLITEAFF.

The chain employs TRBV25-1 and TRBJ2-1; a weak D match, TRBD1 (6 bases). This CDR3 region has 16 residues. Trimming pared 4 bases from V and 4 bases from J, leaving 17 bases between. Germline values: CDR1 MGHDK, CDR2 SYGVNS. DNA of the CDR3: TGTGCCAGCAGTGCCAGTGGCAGGGGCGTATACAATGAGCAGTTCTTC. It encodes CASSASGRGVYNEQFF.

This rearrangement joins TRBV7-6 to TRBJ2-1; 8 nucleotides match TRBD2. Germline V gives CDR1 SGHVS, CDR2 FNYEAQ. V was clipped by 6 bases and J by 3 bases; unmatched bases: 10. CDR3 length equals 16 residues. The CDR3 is CASSASGGRLYNEQFF. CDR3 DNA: TGTGCCAGCAGTGCTTCGGGCGGGAGGCTCTACAATGAGCAGTTCTTC.

The CDR3 region is CASSLATGPGTDTQYF. The CDR3 bases are TGTGCCAGCAGCTTAGCGACAGGTCCGGGCACAGATACGCAGTATTTT. The chain joins TRBV7-6 to TRBJ2-3, with D tentatively TRBD1 (6 bases). V lost 0 bases and J 1 base, leaving 11 bases between the germline ends. CDR1 is SGHVS and CDR2 is FNYEAQ in the germline V gene. The CDR3 has 16 amino acids.

The CDR3 reads CASSSGQNIQYF. The CDR3 DNA follows: TGTGCCAGCAGCTCGGGACAGAACATTCAGTACTTC. This chain links TRBV7-3 with TRBJ2-4, with TRBD1 matching 7 bases. CDR1 and CDR2 (germline): SGHTA, FQGTGA. This CDR3 has 12 amino acids. With 4 bases clipped from V and 7 bases from J, the junction kept 1 base outside the gene matches.

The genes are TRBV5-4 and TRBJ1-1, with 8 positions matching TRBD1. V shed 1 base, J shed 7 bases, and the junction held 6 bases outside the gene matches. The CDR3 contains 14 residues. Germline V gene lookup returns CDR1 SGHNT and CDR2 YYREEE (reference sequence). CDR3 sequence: CASSLLQGANEAFF. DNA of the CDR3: TGTGCCAGCAGCTTGTTGCAGGGGGCTAATGAAGCTTTCTTT.